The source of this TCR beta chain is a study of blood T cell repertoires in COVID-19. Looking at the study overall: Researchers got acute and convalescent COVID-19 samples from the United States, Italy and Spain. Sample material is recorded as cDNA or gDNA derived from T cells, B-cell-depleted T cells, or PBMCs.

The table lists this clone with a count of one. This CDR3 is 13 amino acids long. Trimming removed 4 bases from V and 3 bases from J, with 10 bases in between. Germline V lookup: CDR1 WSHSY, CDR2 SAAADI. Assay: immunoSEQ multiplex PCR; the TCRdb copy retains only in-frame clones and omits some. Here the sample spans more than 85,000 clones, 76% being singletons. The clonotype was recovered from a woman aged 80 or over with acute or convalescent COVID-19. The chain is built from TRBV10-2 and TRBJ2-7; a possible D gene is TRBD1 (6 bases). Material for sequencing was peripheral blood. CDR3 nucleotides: TGCGCCAGCAGTGCCAGGGGAGACTACGAGCAGTACTTC. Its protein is CASSARGDYEQYF.